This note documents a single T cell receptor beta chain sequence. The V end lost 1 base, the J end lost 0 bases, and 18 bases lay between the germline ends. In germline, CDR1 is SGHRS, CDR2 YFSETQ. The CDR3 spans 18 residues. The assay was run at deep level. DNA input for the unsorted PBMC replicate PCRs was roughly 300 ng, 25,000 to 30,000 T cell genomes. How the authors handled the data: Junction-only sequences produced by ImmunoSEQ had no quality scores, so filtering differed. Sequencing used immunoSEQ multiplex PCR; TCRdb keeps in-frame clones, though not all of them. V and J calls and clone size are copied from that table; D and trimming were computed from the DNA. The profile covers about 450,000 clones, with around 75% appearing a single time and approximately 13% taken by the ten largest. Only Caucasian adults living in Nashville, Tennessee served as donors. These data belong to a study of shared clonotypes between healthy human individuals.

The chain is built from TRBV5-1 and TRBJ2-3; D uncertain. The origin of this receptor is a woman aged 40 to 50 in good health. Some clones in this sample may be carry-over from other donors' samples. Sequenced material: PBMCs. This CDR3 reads CASSLRLEGSTSTDTQYF. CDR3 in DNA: TGCGCCAGCAGCTTGCGGCTTGAAGGGTCCACTAGCACAGATACGCAGTATTTT. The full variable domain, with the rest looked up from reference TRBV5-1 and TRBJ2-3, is KAGVTQTPRYLIKTRGQQVTLSCSPISGHRSVSWYQQTPGQGLQFLFEYFSETQRNKGNFPGRFSGRQFSNSRSEMNVSTLELGDSALYLCASSLRLEGSTSTDTQYFGPGTRLTVL.